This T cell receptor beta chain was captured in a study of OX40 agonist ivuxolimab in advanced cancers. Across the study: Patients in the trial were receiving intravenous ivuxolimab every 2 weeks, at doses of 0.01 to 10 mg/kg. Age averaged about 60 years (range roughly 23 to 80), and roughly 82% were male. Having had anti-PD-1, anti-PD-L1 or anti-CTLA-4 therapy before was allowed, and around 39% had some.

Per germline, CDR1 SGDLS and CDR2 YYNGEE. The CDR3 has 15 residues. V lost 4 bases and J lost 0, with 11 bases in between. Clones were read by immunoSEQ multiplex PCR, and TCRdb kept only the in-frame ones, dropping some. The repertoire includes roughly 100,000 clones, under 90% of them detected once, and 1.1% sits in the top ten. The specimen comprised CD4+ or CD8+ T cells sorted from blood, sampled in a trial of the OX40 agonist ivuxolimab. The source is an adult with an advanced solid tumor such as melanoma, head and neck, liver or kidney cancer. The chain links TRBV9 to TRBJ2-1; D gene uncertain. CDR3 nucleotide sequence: TGTGCCAGCAGCAGCCAAGGGCTCTCCTACAATGAGCAGTTCTTC. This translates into CASSSQGLSYNEQFF.